The following is a TCR beta chain sequence with its context. No antigen is known for it. These data belong to a study of CD8+ T cells in alopecia areata. On the study more broadly: For 6 to 18 months, tofacitinib was taken, and 6 months off drug followed. Study findings and constraints: Higher clonality and more expanded CD8+ clones appeared in lesional than normal scalp.

Specified treatment: oral pan-JAK inhibitor, 5-10 mg twice daily. The investigators collected lesional scalp punch biopsies and peripheral blood from alopecia areata patients. This CDR3 has 14 residues. Per germline, CDR1 SGHNT and CDR2 YYREEE (reference sequence). Between the trimmed V and J ends, which lost 4 bases and 4 bases, there was a span of 14 bases. Reverse transcription of extracted RNA yielded cDNA, which provided the sequencing template. The data were produced by immunoSEQ multiplex PCR, yet TCRdb's version contains in-frame clones alone and is incomplete. This table holds fewer than 350,000 clones, nearly 60% found once.

This TCR was recovered from a human donor with alopecia areata. Sequencing used CD4+ T cells sorted from blood, obtained at week 24, from a patient treated with tofacitinib. The V call is TRBV5-4, the J call TRBJ1-2, with D possibly being TRBD1 (5 bases). For the CDR3, the DNA is TGTGCCAGCAGCGTTAAAGGGGCGGCCTATGGCTACACCTTC. This sequence encodes CASSVKGAAYGYTF.